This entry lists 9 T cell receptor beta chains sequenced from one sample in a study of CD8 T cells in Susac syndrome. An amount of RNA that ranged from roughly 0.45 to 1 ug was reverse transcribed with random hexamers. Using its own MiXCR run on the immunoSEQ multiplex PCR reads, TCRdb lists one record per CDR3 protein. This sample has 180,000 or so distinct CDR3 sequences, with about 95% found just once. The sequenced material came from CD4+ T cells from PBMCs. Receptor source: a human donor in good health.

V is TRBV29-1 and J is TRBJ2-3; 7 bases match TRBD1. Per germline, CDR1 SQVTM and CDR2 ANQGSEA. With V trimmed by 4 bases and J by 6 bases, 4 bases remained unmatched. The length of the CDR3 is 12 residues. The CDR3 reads CSVGTGADTQYF. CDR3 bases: TGCAGCGTTGGAACAGGGGCCGATACGCAGTATTTT.

The CDR3 region is CASSYSILRQETQYF. In DNA, the CDR3 is TGTGCCAGCAGTTACTCGATTTTGCGGCAAGAGACCCAGTACTTC. The chain combines TRBV6-6 with TRBJ2-5; D call uncertain. The CDR3 loop spans 15 amino acids. In germline, CDR1 is MNHNY, CDR2 SVGAGI (reference sequence). V was trimmed by 0 bases and J by 2 bases, leaving 10 bases between them.

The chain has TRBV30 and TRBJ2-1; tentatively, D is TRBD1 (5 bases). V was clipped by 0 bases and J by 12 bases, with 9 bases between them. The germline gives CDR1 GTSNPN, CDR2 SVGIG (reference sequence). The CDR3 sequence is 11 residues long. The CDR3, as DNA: TGTGCCTGGAGTGTAGGGGCAACGCAGTTCTTC. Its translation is CAWSVGATQFF.

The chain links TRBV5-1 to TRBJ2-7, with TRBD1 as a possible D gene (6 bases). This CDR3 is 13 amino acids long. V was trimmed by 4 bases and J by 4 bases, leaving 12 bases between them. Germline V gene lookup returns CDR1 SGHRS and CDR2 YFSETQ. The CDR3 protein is CASSQGTNYEQYF. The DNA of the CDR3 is TGCGCCAGCAGCCAGGGGACGAATTACGAGCAGTACTTC.

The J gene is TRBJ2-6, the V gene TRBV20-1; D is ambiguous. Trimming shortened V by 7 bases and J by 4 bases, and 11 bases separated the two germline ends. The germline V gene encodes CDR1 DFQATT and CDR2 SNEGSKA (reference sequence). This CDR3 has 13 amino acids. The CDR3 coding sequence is TGCAGTGGGGCCATCAGCGGGGCCAACGTCCTGACTTTC. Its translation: CSGAISGANVLTF.

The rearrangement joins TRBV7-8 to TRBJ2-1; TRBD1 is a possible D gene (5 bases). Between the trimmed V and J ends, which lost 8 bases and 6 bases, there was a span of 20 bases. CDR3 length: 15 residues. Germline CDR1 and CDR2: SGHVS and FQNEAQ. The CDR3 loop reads CASDWGYFVPNEQFF. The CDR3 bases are TGTGCCAGCGACTGGGGCTACTTTGTTCCCAATGAGCAGTTCTTC.

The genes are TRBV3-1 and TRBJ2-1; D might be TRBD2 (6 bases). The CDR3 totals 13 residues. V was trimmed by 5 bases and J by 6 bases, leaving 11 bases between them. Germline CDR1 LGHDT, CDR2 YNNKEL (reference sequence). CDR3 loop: CASSREAINEQFF. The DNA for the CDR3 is TGTGCCAGCAGCAGGGAGGCGATCAATGAGCAGTTCTTC.

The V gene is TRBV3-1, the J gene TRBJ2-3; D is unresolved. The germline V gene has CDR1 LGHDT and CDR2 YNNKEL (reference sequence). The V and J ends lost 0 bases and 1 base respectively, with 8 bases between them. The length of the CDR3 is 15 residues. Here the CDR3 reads CASSQDAARTDTQYF. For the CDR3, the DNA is TGTGCCAGCAGCCAAGACGCGGCCCGCACAGATACGCAGTATTTT.

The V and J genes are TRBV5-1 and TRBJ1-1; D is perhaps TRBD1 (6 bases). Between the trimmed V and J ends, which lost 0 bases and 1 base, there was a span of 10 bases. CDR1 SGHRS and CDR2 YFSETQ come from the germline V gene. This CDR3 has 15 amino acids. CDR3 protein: CASSLGQDGNTEAFF. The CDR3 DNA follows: TGCGCCAGCAGCTTGGGACAGGACGGGAACACTGAAGCTTTCTTT.